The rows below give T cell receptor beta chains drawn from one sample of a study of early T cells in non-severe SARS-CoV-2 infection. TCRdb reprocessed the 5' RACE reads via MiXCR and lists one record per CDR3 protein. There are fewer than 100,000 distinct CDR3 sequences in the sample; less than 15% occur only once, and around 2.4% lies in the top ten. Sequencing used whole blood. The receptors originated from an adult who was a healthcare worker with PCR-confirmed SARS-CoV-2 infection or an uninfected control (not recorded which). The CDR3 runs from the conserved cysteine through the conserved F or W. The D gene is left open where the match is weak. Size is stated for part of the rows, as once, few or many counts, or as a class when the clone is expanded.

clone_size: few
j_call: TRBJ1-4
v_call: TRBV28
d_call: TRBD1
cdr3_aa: CASSFFGTGRANEKLFF
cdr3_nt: TGTGCCAGCAGTTTCTTTGGGACAGGGCGGGCTAATGAAAAACTGTTTTTT

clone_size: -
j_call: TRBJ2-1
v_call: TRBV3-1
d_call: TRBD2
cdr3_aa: CASSHLAGGMQFF
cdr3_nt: TGTGCCAGCAGCCATTTAGCGGGGGGGATGCAGTTCTTC

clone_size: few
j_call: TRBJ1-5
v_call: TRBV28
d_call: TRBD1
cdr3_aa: CASSPRQGSQHF
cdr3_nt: TGTGCCAGCAGTCCGCGACAGGGTTCCCAGCATTTT

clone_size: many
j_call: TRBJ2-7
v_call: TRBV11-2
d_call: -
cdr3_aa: CASSLPLGGAHEQYF
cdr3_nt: TGTGCCAGCAGCTTGCCCCTTGGGGGTGCCCACGAGCAGTACTTC

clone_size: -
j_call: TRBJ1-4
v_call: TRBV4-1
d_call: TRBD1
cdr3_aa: CASSRDRGREGKLFF
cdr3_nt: TGCGCCAGCAGCCGGGACAGGGGGCGCGAGGGAAAACTGTTTTTT

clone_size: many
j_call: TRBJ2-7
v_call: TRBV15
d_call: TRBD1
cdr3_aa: CATSRTGTGVYEQYF
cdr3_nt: TGTGCCACCAGCAGAACCGGGACAGGAGTCTACGAGCAGTACTTC

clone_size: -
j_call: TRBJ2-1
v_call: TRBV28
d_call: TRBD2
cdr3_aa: CASSSPGLAAGEQFF
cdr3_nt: TGTGCCAGCAGTTCACCGGGACTAGCGGCCGGTGAGCAGTTCTTC

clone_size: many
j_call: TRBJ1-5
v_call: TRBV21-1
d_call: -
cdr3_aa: CASSKETLSGPQPQHF
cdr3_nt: TGTGCCAGCAGCAAAGAGACTTTGTCGGGCCCACAGCCCCAGCATTTT

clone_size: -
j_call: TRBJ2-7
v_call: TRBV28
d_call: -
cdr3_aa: CASSTPGIIYEQYF
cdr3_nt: TGTGCCAGCTCTACCCCCGGGATAATCTACGAGCAGTACTTC

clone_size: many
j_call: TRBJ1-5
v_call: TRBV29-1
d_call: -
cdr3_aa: CSVGVRNQPQHF
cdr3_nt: TGCAGCGTAGGGGTTCGCAATCAGCCCCAGCATTTT

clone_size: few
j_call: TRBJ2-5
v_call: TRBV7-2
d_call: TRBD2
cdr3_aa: CASSRPIAGGLSETQYF
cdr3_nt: TGTGCCAGCAGCCGTCCTATAGCGGGGGGGCTATCGGAGACCCAGTACTTC

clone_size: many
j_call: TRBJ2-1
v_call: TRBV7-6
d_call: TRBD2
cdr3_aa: CASSHRTSGGSVVAYNEQFF
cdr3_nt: TGTGCCAGCAGCCACAGGACTAGCGGGGGGTCCGTAGTCGCCTACAATGAGCAGTTCTTC

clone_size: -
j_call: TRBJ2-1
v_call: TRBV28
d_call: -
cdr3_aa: CASSLLVGQLKQFF
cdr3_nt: TGTGCCAGCAGTTTGTTAGTGGGACAACTAAAGCAGTTCTTC

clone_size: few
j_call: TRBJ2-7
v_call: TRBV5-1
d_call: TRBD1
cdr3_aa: CASSDGTGGYEQYF
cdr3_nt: TGCGCCAGCAGCGACGGGACAGGGGGCTACGAGCAGTACTTC

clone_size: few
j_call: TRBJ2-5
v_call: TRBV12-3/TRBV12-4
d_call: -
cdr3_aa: CASGVDRPSQETQYF
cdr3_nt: TGTGCCAGCGGGGTTGACAGACCATCACAAGAGACCCAGTACTTC

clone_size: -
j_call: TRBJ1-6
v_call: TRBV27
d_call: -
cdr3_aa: CASSLDSTSLTPLHF
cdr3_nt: TGTGCCAGCAGTTTAGATTCGACCTCTTTGACACCCCTCCACTTT

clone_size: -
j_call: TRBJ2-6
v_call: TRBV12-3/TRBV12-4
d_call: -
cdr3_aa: CASSYHRAGANVLTF
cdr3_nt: TGTGCCAGCAGTTACCACAGGGCTGGGGCCAACGTCCTGACTTTC

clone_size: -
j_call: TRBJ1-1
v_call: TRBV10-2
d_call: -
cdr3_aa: CASSESQGTEAFF
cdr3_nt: TGCGCCAGCAGTGAGTCACAAGGGACTGAAGCTTTCTTT

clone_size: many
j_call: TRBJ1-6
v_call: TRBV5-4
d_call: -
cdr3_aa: CASSLGYSPLHF
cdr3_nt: TGTGCCAGCAGCTTGGGTTATTCACCCCTCCACTTT

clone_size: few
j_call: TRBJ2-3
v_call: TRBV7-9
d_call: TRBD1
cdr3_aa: CASSFDRGPDTQYF
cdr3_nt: TGTGCCAGCAGCTTTGACAGGGGGCCAGATACGCAGTATTTT

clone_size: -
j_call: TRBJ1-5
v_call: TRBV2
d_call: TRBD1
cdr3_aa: CASSEETGGQPQHF
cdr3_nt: TGTGCCAGCAGTGAAGAGACAGGGGGCCAGCCCCAGCATTTT

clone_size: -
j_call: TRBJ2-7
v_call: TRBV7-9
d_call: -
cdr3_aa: CASSPGKISEQYF
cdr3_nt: TGTGCCAGCAGCCCCGGGAAAATTTCCGAGCAGTACTTC